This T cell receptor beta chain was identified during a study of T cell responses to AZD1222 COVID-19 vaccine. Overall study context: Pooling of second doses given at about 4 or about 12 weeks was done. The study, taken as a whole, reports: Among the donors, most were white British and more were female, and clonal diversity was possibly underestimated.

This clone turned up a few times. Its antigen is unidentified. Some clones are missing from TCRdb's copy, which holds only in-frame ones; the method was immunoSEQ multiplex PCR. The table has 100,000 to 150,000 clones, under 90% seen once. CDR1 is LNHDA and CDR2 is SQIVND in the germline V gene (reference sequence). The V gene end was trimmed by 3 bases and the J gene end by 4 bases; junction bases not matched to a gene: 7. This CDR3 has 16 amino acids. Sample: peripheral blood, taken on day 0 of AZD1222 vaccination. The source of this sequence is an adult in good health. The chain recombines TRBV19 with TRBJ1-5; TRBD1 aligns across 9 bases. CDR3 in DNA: TGTGCCAGTAGTATCTCGGGGACAGGGAGAAATCAGCCCCAGCATTTT. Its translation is CASSISGTGRNQPQHF.